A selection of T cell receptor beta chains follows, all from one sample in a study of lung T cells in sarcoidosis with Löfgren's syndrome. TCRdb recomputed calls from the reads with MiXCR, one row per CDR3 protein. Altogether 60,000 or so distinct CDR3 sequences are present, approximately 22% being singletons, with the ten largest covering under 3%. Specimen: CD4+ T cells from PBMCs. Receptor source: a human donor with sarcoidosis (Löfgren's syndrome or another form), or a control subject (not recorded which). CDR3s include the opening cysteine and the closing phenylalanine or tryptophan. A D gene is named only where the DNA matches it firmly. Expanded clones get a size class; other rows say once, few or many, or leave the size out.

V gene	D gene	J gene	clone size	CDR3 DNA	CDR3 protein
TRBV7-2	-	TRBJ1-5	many	TGTGCCAGCAGCTTAGAGGGTCGGGTCCATCAGCCCCAGCATTTT	CASSLEGRVHQPQHF
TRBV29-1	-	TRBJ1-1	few	TGCAGCGTTGGACAGTCTTTTACTGAAGCTTTCTTT	CSVGQSFTEAFF
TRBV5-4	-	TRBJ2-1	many	TGTGCCAGCAGCGCGTCCCGTGACAGCTCCTACAATGAGCAGTTCTTC	CASSASRDSSYNEQFF
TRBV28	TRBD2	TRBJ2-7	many	TGTGCCAGCAGTTTTCGCCCTAGCGGGTACTCCTACGAGCAGTACTTC	CASSFRPSGYSYEQYF
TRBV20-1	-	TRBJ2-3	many	TGCGGGGCCCTGGGGGGCAGGGCAGATACGCAGTATTTT	CGALGGRADTQYF
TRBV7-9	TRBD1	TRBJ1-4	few	TGTGCCAGCAGCACAAGGACAGGGACAAATGAAAAACTGTTTTTT	CASSTRTGTNEKLFF
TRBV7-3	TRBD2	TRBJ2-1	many	TGTGCCAGCAGCTCCGGGACTAGCAGCTACAATGAGCAGTTCTTC	CASSSGTSSYNEQFF
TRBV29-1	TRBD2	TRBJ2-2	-	TGCAGCGCTGCCGGGCTAGCGGGAGTTACAGCGACCGGGGAGCTGTTTTTT	CSAAGLAGVTATGELFF
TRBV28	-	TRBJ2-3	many	TGTGCCAGCAGTGCCGGTGGAGGAGGTTCAGATACGCAGTATTTT	CASSAGGGGSDTQYF
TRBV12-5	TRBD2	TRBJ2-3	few	TGTGCTAGTGGTTTCCGAACTTTACCTCTAGCGGGAGGTTCCACAGATACGCAGTATTTT	CASGFRTLPLAGGSTDTQYF
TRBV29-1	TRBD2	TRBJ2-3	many	TGCAGCGTTTCCGATACGACTAGCGGGGGTGTAGATACGCAGTATTTT	CSVSDTTSGGVDTQYF
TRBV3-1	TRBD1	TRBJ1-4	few	TGTGCCAGCAGCCCCACAGGGGGGTATGAAAAACTGTTTTTT	CASSPTGGYEKLFF
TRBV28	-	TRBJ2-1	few	TGTGCCAGCAGTTTTTTGGGTCGGGAGCGCAATGAGCAGTTCTTC	CASSFLGRERNEQFF
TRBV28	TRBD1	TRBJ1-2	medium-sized	TGTGCCAGCAGTTTCTCCGGACAGGGTAGGGGGGAACTTGGCTACACCTTC	CASSFSGQGRGELGYTF
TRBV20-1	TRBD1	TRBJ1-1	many	TGCAGTGCTAGAAAACCGGGACAGGGGTCCCCTGAAGCTTTCTTT	CSARKPGQGSPEAFF
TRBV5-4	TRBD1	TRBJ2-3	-	TGTGCCAGCAGCTTCGCACAGGGGGCGCACGGAGATCCGCAGTATTTT	CASSFAQGAHGDPQYF